This T cell receptor beta chain was captured by sequencing in a study of T cells in Graves' hyperthyroidism and ophthalmopathy. TCR beta CDR3 regions were amplified from RNA. HTBI primers were used for first-round RT-PCR of the TCR CDR3. TCRdb reprocessed the multiplex PCR reads via MiXCR and lists one record per CDR3 protein. The sample includes about 620,000 distinct CDR3 sequences, roughly 16% seen only once; the top ten take 3.8%. Germline CDR1 reads MNHEY; CDR2 reads SVGEGT. The CDR3 runs 13 residues. V shed 7 bases and J 2 bases; nucleotides not matched to a gene: 4. Notes on the study in general: Peripheral blood also featured most of the thyroid clonotypes expanded above 0.001.

As concerns this clonotype: Antigen unknown.

Patients aged 18 to 65 had newly diagnosed hyperthyroidism that had lasted under 2 months. Investigators excluded patients with uncontrolled infection, other autoimmune disease, pregnancy or lactation. This clonotype originated in a woman in her twenties or thirties with Graves' hyperthyroidism. J is TRBJ1-1 and V is TRBV6-2 or TRBV6-3, with TRBD1 matching 7 bases. Sequencing was performed on blood. CDR3 sequence reads: CASKDRFNTEAFF. In DNA, the CDR3 is TGTGCCAGCAAGGACAGGTTTAACACTGAAGCTTTCTTT.